Detailed here is one T cell receptor beta chain. This clone was detected only a few times. It has no known antigen specificity. The input lacks base qualities; no much larger clone sits a single base away. The sample is drawn from a study of cytomegalovirus exposure and HLA in healthy donors (dated by TCRdb to about 2017). As for the study more broadly: An earlier analysis of approximately 640 of the donors reported 250 to 300 Gb of sequence data and some 100 million unique TCR beta sequences from 150 million to 200 million T cells. Approximately 310 gigabases of sequencing data and around 80 million unique TCR sequences made up an early release that covered 500 to 700 HLA-typed donors. The genetic ancestry cluster associated with self-reported Caucasian donors included over 80% of the 300 to 450 genotyped donors. The study aimed to test whether cataloging public T cell receptors could reveal signatures of past pathogen exposure. The T cell repertoires of some 700 subjects were profiled by immunosequencing and related to cytomegalovirus serostatus. Along with the approximately 700-subject first cohort, a separate validation cohort of more than 90 different subjects was used. To predict cytomegalovirus infection status, the study brought together high-throughput TCR immunosequencing, statistical association of individual TCRs with disease status, and machine learning. To study patterns of TCR occurrence, a later analysis re-analyzed previously published TCR beta repertoires from around 670 donors and added high-resolution HLA genotyping. The later analysis used no new phenotypic data to find candidate immune exposures, relying instead on TCR beta sequences and their occurrence across donors. An earlier analysis of fewer than 700 of the donors applied high-throughput TCR beta sequencing to assess whether each TCR beta V gene segment acted as functional or pseudogenic. Donor age, sex, ethnicity and CMV serostatus were collected together with the repertoire data. A later genetic analysis took genome-wide SNP genotypes for about 65% of the 666 donors and used that subset as a discovery cohort. All discovery cohort repertoires had been generated on a single sequencing platform. Class I and class II HLA loci were covered by the typing at four-digit resolution. Typing coverage differed by locus: A, B, C, DRB1 and DQB1 were typed in about 629-640 donors, DQA1 in approximately 520, DPA1 in over 600, and DPB1 in just under 490. Several DR-DQ haplotypes were handled as single units for association and clustering, since linkage in the cohort was strong. Across roughly 420 genotyped donors of the cohort, an average of roughly 200,000 unique TCR beta nucleotide sequences per donor were sequenced, and 15% to 20% of those sequences were non-productive.

In total, over 600 healthy bone marrow donors made up the cohort. Cohort members were all nominally healthy when sampled, although unrecorded immune exposures were likely present. The donor tested CMV seronegative and was one of the 352 seronegative cohort members. A peripheral blood sample was collected from each donor, and TCR beta sequencing was performed on peripheral blood mononuclear cells. Genomic DNA extraction from the blood cell samples was performed with the Qiagen DNeasy Blood Extraction Kit. Findings and caveats that apply to the study as a whole: In a later analysis, HLA-associated TCR beta chains were found to be more clonally expanded and to have lower generation probabilities than equally common non-associated chains. A later analysis associated approximately 17,000 TCR beta sequences with specific HLA alleles at a false discovery rate of 0.05. In vitro tests confirmed that a few of the cytomegalovirus-associated TCR beta chains recognize cytomegalovirus antigens. While some public TCRs were present in many individuals, most TCR sequences turned up only very rarely across donors. Compared with the roughly 670-donor mean, donors in an Asian-associated ancestry cluster had fewer N-insertions in productive TCRs, according to a later genetic analysis. The authors suggested that the approach could potentially be generalized to other disease states and immunological phenotypes. In both the original and validation cohorts, the classifier was reported to diagnose cytomegalovirus status with high specificity and sensitivity. Because counts were too low, roughly 18 rarely observed V segments, including chromosome 9 orphons, were left out of the earlier analysis of 587 of the donors. When HLA alleles, especially DR and DQ, strongly co-occurred, TCR associations were difficult to assign to individual alleles. According to a later analysis, most CMV-associated TCR beta chains appeared to be HLA-restricted, and the HLA associations seemed to be driven largely by CMV exposure. Linkage disequilibrium might explain the correlated functional status among segregating V segments, but an unknown experimental factor could not be ruled out. A cluster of highly shared sequence variants was judged likely to represent a technical artifact of the sequencing pipeline. An association between a missense DCLRE1C variant and V-gene and J-gene trimming of TCR beta chains was found in a later genetic analysis and replicated in an independent cohort. A further reported finding was that TCR beta sequences accurately predicted the HLA-A and HLA-B alleles for most subjects in the first cohort. In the study, some 160 TCR beta chains were listed as associated with cytomegalovirus. In a later analysis, the rate of TCR association differed among HLA loci, with DRB1 alleles having the most associated TCRs and HLA-C alleles having the fewest. CMV serostatus was the only immune exposure information available for the cohort. Only TCR beta chains were sequenced in this cohort, and the absence of alpha or paired-chain data limited detectable features. In an earlier analysis of about 540 of the donors, most TCR beta V segments were observed in productive rearrangements about 87% or about 30% of the time, broadly matching IMGT annotations. In a later analysis, several top co-occurrence clusters were reported to appear linked to parvovirus B19, influenza, CMV and Epstein-Barr virus. Sequencing depth was assumed to be roughly uniform across donors in the presence/absence analyses, though that assumption may not hold. Because HLA typing was missing for some donors at each locus, association tests included only the typed subset.

Library preparation employed the immunoSEQ multiplex PCR assay. A mixture of 60 forward primers for TCR Vbeta segments and 13 reverse primers for TCR Jbeta segments was used in the multiplex PCR. Amplification of the CDR3 region of rearranged TCR beta genes was performed with a multiplex PCR assay on genomic DNA. On the Illumina HiSeq System, the amplified TCR beta libraries were sequenced as 87-base-pair reads. In the original analysis: In a later analysis, tens of millions of unique TCR beta chains were counted across the 650 to 700 repertoires, and around 10 million of these chains were shared by at least two donors. Raw reads were error-corrected and collapsed into unique sequences with a nearest-neighbor algorithm that merged closely related sequences to remove PCR and sequencing errors. V, D and J gene segments were assigned by aligning CDR3 sequences to IMGT reference sequences. For a sequence to be retained, at least a six-nucleotide match to both a V gene segment and a J gene segment was required. A rearrangement counted as productive if the CDR3 had no stop codons and remained in frame with V and J, and every other rearrangement counted as non-productive. CDR3 was defined according to IMGT convention as the region running from the second conserved V-encoded cysteine to the conserved J-encoded phenylalanine. In an earlier analysis of 550 to 650 of the donors, sequences lacking an unambiguous match to a single V gene segment were excluded. In an earlier analysis of a few hundred of the donors, a V segment was called functional when productive rearrangements were above 56.7%, and segregating when the standard deviation between donors exceeded 5%. A statistical classification framework was built for diagnosing cytomegalovirus status from the catalog of TCR beta chain sequences. A later analysis assigned V and J genes by comparing TCR nucleotide sequences with IMGT/GENE-DB human TR gene sequences. Using the TCRdist pipeline, a later analysis assigned CDR3 sequences along with most-parsimonious VDJ recombination scenarios. In a later analysis, each TCR beta chain was defined by its CDR3 amino acid sequence together with its V-gene family, and reads lacking a unique V-gene family were excluded. To address suspected cross-contamination and a sequencing artifact, a later analysis removed 592 highly shared, low-generation-probability nucleotide sequences. In a later analysis, a clonal expansion index for each public chain was calculated from normalized within-repertoire ranks of inferred template counts. In a later analysis, generation probabilities were computed with a VDJ recombination model fitted to out-of-frame rearrangements, and the resulting probabilities were checked against IGoR. Hypergeometric tests were used in a later analysis to score TCR-TCR, TCR-HLA and TCR-CMV co-occurrence, with a repertoire-size bias correction applied to the TCR pairs. In a later analysis, false discovery rates were estimated by permuting HLA or CMV assignments 20 times. In a later analysis, co-occurring TCRs were grouped using DBSCAN, with TCRdist sequence similarity added in when clustering inside HLA-allele-positive subsets. For co-occurrence clustering, repertoires with fewer than 30,000 or more than 120,000 public chains were excluded, along with a handful of repertoires with anomalous nucleotide sharing. TCRdb limited this immuneACCESS table to in-frame rearrangements with V and J called. A share of clones is missing; checked studies link under half to unresolved V genes, and the rest is unexplained. V and J calls plus clone size are reproduced from that table; the DNA served to infer D and trimming. A total of around 120,000 clones appear in this sample, 84% of them only once. The ten largest make up less than 3.5% of the sample.

The receptor was derived from a middle-aged man in good health and CMV-seronegative. The material sequenced was PBMCs.

The CDR3 protein: CASSPNAGVGTEAFF. The DNA is as follows: TGTGCCAGCTCACCTAACGCAGGGGTGGGCACTGAAGCTTTCTTT. This receptor chain uses TRBV18 and TRBJ1-1; the D gene is possibly TRBD1, with 6 bases matching. The cysteine opens and the phenylalanine closes a CDR3 of 15 amino acids. Only CDR3 DNA is held: 45 bases, read in frame from base 1. CDR1 and CDR2 are drawn from the germline V gene: KGHSH, LQKENI. Trimming at the junction amounts to 3 bases on V and 4 bases on J, and the germline ends lie 15 bases apart. Extended through the reference TRBV18 and TRBJ1-1 proteins, this CDR3 yields the full variable domain: NAGVMQNPRHLVRRRGQEARLRCSPMKGHSHVYWYRQLPEEGLKFMVYLQKENIIDESGMPKERFSAEFPKEGPSILRIQQVVRGDSAAYFCASSPNAGVGTEAFFGQGTRLTVV.